The TCR beta chain under discussion was sequenced for a study of memory CD4+ T cells and cytomegalovirus serostatus. Findings and caveats of the study: Of 150 to 200 reported CMV TCRbeta sequences, about 70 were found in memory CD4+ repertoires.

The method was immunoSEQ multiplex PCR; TCRdb's version includes in-frame clones alone and lacks a portion of them. The repertoire has about 92,000 clones, about 80% of them found once; the top ten carry less than 4.5%. The sort gate was single viable CD3+CD4+CD8-CD45RO+ cells for memory CD4+ T cells. With 1 base clipped from V and 9 bases from J, the junction kept 8 bases outside the gene matches. Germline-derived CDR1 and CDR2 are MDHEN and SYDVKM. The CDR3 runs to 15 residues. The count of this clone is one. Its antigen remains unidentified. The V gene is TRBV28, the J gene TRBJ2-1; 8 bases agree with TRBD2. The source is an adult in good health and CMV-seropositive. Input material: memory CD4+ T cells from blood. The CDR3 sequence: CASSLFSSGRIEQFF. The CDR3 DNA sequence: TGTGCCAGCAGTTTATTCTCTAGCGGGCGAATTGAGCAGTTCTTC.